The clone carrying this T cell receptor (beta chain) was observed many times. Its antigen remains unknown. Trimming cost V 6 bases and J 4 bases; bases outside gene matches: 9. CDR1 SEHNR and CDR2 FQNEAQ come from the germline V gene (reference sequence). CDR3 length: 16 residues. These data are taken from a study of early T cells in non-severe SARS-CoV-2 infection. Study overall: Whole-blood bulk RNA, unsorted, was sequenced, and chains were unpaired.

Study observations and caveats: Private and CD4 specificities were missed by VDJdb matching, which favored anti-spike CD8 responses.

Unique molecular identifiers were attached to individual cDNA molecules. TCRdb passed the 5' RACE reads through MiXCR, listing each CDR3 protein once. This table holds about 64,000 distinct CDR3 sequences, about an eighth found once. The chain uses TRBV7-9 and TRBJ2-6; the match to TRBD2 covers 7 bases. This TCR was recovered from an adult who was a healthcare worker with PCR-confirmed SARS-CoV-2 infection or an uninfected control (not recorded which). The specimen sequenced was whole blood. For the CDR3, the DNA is TGTGCCAGCAGTGGCCTAAGCGGGGCCGGGGCCAACGTCCTGACTTTC. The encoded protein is CASSGLSGAGANVLTF. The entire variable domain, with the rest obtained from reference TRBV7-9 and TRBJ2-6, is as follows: DTGVSQNPRHKITKRGQNVTFRCDPISEHNRLYWYRQTLGQGPEFLTYFQNEAQLEKSRLLSDRFSAERPKGSFSTLEIQRTEQGDSAMYLCASSGLSGAGANVLTFGAGSRLTVL.